Listed below are T cell receptor beta chains from one sample, sequenced in a study of T cells expressing NK-cell markers. TCRdb re-called the 5' RACE reads and gives one entry per CDR3 protein, without DNA. Its table lists about 400,000 distinct CDR3 sequences. The sequenced sample was blood T cells: a sorted CD56 or NKG2C T cell subset, CD4+ or CD8+ T cells, or bulk PBMC T cells (not recorded which). The source of these receptors is a woman in her 50s in good health. Each CDR3 is given with its conserved first and last residue.

v_call: TRBV4-1; j_call: TRBJ2-1; cdr3_length: 17; cdr3_aa: CASSQDPADISYNEQFF
v_call: TRBV6-2/TRBV6-3; j_call: TRBJ2-7; cdr3_length: 15; cdr3_aa: CASSYLPGGTYEQYF
v_call: TRBV10-3; j_call: TRBJ2-4; cdr3_length: 13; cdr3_aa: CAIRPPTSNIQYF
v_call: TRBV4-1; j_call: TRBJ2-3; cdr3_length: 15; cdr3_aa: CASSPRRGREDTQYF
v_call: TRBV7-6; j_call: TRBJ2-1; cdr3_length: 12; cdr3_aa: CASSQRGNEQFF
v_call: TRBV7-7; j_call: TRBJ2-2; cdr3_length: 17; cdr3_aa: CASSSGPSGAGTGELFF
v_call: TRBV24-1; j_call: TRBJ2-5; cdr3_length: 17; cdr3_aa: CATSDLTGGDVTETQYF
v_call: TRBV7-9; j_call: TRBJ2-1; cdr3_length: 13; cdr3_aa: CASSLGPRPEQFF
v_call: TRBV11-1; j_call: TRBJ2-7; cdr3_length: 12; cdr3_aa: CASSLVYYEQYF
v_call: TRBV7-9; j_call: TRBJ2-7; cdr3_length: 18; cdr3_aa: CASSRNGQGTYSSYEQYF
v_call: TRBV4-1; j_call: TRBJ1-3; cdr3_length: 14; cdr3_aa: CASSHGDTGNTIYF
v_call: TRBV27; j_call: TRBJ1-1; cdr3_length: 15; cdr3_aa: CASSSGTPLNTEAFF
v_call: TRBV12-3/TRBV12-4; j_call: TRBJ2-7; cdr3_length: 12; cdr3_aa: CASSKDSFEQYF
v_call: TRBV10-2; j_call: TRBJ2-7; cdr3_length: 14; cdr3_aa: CASRPGTSGNEQYF
v_call: TRBV30; j_call: TRBJ2-3; cdr3_length: 18; cdr3_aa: CAWVEYRTSGRRTDTQYF
v_call: TRBV5-1; j_call: TRBJ2-7; cdr3_length: 13; cdr3_aa: CASSLDPLYEQYF
v_call: TRBV12-3/TRBV12-4; j_call: TRBJ1-2; cdr3_length: 15; cdr3_aa: CASSSSQGALGGYTF
v_call: TRBV18; j_call: TRBJ1-1; cdr3_length: 13; cdr3_aa: CASSPGGVDEAFF
v_call: TRBV7-9; j_call: TRBJ2-4; cdr3_length: 17; cdr3_aa: CASSWVPGLAEKNIQYF
v_call: TRBV20-1; j_call: TRBJ1-2; cdr3_length: 13; cdr3_aa: CSATAHRPYGYTF
v_call: TRBV3-1; j_call: TRBJ2-2; cdr3_length: 11; cdr3_aa: CAIRGAGELFF
v_call: TRBV5-1; j_call: TRBJ2-5; cdr3_length: 18; cdr3_aa: CASSVGLAGGVQEETQYF
v_call: TRBV7-9; j_call: TRBJ2-2; cdr3_length: 12; cdr3_aa: CASQKNTGELFF
v_call: TRBV3-1; j_call: TRBJ2-1; cdr3_length: 13; cdr3_aa: CASSSRTVNEQFF
v_call: TRBV7-3; j_call: TRBJ2-5; cdr3_length: 15; cdr3_aa: CASSEAGAAGETQYF
v_call: TRBV18; j_call: TRBJ2-7; cdr3_length: 16; cdr3_aa: CASSPITSGISYEQYF
v_call: TRBV11-2; j_call: TRBJ2-1; cdr3_length: 15; cdr3_aa: CASSPGTSTVYEQFF
v_call: TRBV18; j_call: TRBJ1-1; cdr3_length: 14; cdr3_aa: CASSPRGATTEAFF
v_call: TRBV10-2; j_call: TRBJ2-2; cdr3_length: 18; cdr3_aa: CASRIPGLAGVRTGELFF
v_call: TRBV5-6; j_call: TRBJ2-6; cdr3_length: 15; cdr3_aa: CASAGLPSGANVLTF
v_call: TRBV29-1; j_call: TRBJ2-3; cdr3_length: 12; cdr3_aa: CSVELVMGTQYF
v_call: TRBV20-1; j_call: TRBJ1-5; cdr3_length: 18; cdr3_aa: CSATGAGEGGYSNQPQHF
v_call: TRBV9; j_call: TRBJ2-7; cdr3_length: 15; cdr3_aa: CASSNHPGTDAEQYF
v_call: TRBV2; j_call: TRBJ2-3; cdr3_length: 15; cdr3_aa: CATNHPSLATDTQYF
v_call: TRBV7-9; j_call: TRBJ2-2; cdr3_length: 13; cdr3_aa: CASSLVGVRELFF